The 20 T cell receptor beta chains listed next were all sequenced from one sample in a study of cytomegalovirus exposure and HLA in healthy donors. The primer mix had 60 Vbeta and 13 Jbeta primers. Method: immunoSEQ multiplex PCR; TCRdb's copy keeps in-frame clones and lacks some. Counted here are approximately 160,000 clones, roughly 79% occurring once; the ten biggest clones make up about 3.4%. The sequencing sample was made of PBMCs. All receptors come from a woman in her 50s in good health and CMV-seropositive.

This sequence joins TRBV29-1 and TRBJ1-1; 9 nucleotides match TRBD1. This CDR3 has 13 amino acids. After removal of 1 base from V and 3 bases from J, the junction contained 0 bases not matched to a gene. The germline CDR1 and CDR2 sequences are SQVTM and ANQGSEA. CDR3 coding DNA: TGCAGCGTTGAAGGGACAGGGGACACTGAAGCTTTCTTT. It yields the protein CSVEGTGDTEAFF.

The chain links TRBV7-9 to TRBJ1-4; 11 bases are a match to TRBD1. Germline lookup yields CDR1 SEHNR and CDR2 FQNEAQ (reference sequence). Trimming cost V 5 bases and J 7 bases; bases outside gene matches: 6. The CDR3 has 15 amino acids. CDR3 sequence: CASSLGQGATEKLFF. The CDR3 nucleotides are TGTGCCAGCAGCCTCGGACAGGGGGCGACTGAAAAACTGTTTTTT.

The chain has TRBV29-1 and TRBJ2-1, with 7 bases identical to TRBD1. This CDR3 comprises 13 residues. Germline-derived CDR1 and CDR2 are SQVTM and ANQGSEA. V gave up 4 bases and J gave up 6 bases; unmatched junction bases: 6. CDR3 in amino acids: CSVGPGQANEQFF. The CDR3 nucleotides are TGCAGCGTTGGCCCTGGACAGGCCAATGAGCAGTTCTTC.

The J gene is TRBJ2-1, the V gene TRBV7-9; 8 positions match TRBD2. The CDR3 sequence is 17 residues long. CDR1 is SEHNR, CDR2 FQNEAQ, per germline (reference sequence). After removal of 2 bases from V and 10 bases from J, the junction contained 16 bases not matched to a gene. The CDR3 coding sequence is TGTGCCAGCAGCTTATCCTCCGGCCCAATGGGACTAGGGGAGCAGTTCTTC. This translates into CASSLSSGPMGLGEQFF.

The CDR3 bases are TGTGCCACCAGCAGAGGAGGCAGGGGTGATAGCTACGAGCAGTACTTC. Protein sequence: CATSRGGRGDSYEQYF. The gene calls are TRBV15 and TRBJ2-7; tentative D call: TRBD1 (6 bases). CDR1 and CDR2 (germline): LNHNV, YYDKDF (reference sequence). This CDR3 has 16 residues. Trimming cost V 1 base and J 3 bases, with 16 bases left between them.

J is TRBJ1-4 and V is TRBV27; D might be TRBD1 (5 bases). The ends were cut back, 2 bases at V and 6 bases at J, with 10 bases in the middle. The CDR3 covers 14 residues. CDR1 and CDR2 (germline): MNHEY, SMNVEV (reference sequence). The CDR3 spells CASSLRQGDEKLFF. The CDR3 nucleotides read TGTGCCAGCAGTTTAAGGCAGGGTGATGAAAAACTGTTTTTT.

The CDR3 spells CASSVDRDGEQFF. The DNA of the CDR3 is TGTGCCAGCAGTGTAGACAGGGATGGGGAGCAGTTCTTC. The gene calls are TRBV27 and TRBJ2-1, with 7 positions matching TRBD1. V shed 5 bases, J shed 10 bases, and the junction held 8 bases outside the gene matches. The germline gives CDR1 MNHEY, CDR2 SMNVEV (reference sequence). This CDR3 region has 13 residues.

The CDR3 here is CASLGLAGGAGELFF. In DNA form, the CDR3 reads TGTGCCAGCCTCGGACTAGCGGGAGGCGCCGGGGAGCTGTTTTTT. This chain connects TRBV6-5 to TRBJ2-2; 14 bases are a match to TRBD2. Germline assignment: CDR1 MNHEY and CDR2 SVGAGI. This CDR3 contains 15 residues. The V and J ends lost 8 bases and 6 bases, in that order; junction bases with no gene match: 5.

CDR3 loop: CASSQLELAYEQYF. CDR3 sequence (DNA): TGTGCCAGCAGCCAACTAGAACTCGCCTACGAGCAGTACTTC. J is TRBJ2-7 and V is TRBV5-4; D is possibly TRBD2 (5 bases). V lost 4 bases, J lost 2 bases, and 13 bases lay in between. This CDR3 is built from 14 residues. CDR1 SGHNT and CDR2 YYREEE come from the germline V gene (reference sequence).

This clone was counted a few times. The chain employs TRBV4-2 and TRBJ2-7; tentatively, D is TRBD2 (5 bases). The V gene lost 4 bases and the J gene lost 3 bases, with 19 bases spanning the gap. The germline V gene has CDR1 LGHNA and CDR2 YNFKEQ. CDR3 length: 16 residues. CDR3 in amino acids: CASSPRLAGSLYEQYF. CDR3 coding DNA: TGTGCCAGCAGCCCCCGGCTAGCCGGATCCCTCTACGAGCAGTACTTC.

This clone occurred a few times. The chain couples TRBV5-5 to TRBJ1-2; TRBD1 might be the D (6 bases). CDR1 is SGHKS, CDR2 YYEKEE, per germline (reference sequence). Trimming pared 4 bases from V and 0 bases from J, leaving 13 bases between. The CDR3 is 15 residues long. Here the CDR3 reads CASSGTGTPNYGYTF. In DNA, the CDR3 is TGTGCCAGCAGCGGAACCGGGACACCTAACTATGGCTACACCTTC.

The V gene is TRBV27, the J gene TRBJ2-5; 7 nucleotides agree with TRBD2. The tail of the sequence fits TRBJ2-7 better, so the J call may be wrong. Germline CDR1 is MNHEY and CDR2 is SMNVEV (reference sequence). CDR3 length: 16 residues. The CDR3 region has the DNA TGTGCCAGCAGAATCTTGTGGGCTAGCGGAGCCTACGAGCAGTACTTC. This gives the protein CASRILWASGAYEQYF.

CDR3 in amino acids: CASSGQGANEKLFF. The CDR3 DNA sequence: TGTGCCAGCAGCGGACAGGGGGCTAATGAAAAACTGTTTTTT. V and J are TRBV2 and TRBJ1-4; 10 nucleotides match TRBD1. Trimming cost V 6 bases and J 3 bases; bases outside gene matches: 1. This CDR3 region has 14 residues. CDR1 SNHLY and CDR2 FYNNEI come from the germline V gene.

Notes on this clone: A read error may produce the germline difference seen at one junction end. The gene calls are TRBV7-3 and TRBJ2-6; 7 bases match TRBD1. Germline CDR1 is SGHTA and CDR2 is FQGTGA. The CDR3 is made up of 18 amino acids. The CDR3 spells CASSLKAGTASGANGLTF. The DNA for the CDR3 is TGTGCCAGCAGCTTAAAGGCCGGGACAGCCTCTGGGGCCAACGGCCTGACTTTC.

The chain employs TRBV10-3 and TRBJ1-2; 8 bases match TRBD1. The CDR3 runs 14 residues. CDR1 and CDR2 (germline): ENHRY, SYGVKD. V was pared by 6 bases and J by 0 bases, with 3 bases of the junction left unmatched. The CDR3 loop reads CAIRTGVTNYGYTF. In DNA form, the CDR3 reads TGTGCCATCAGGACAGGGGTAACTAACTATGGCTACACCTTC.

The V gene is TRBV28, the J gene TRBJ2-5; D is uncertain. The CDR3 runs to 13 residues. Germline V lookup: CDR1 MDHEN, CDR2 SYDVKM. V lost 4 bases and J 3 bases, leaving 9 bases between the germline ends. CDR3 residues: CASSSRVEETQYF. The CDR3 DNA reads TGTGCCAGCAGTTCTAGAGTGGAAGAGACCCAGTACTTC.

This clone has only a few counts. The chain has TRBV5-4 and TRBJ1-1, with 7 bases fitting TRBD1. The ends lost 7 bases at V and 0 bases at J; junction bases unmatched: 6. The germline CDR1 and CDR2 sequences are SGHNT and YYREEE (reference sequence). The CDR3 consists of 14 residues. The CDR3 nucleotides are TGTGCCAGCCAGGGACAGCCCATGAACACTGAAGCTTTCTTT. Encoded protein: CASQGQPMNTEAFF.

CDR3 protein: CASSWGTDTEAFF. DNA of the CDR3: TGTGCCAGCAGCTGGGGGACAGACACTGAAGCTTTCTTT. The chain links TRBV5-4 to TRBJ1-1; 7 bases align to TRBD1. Trimming cost V 3 bases and J 3 bases; bases outside gene matches: 2. CDR1 and CDR2 (germline): SGHNT, YYREEE (reference sequence). This CDR3 is built from 13 residues. Supplemented by reference TRBV5-4 and TRBJ1-1, the full variable domain reads ETGVTQSPTHLIKTRGQQVTLRCSSQSGHNTVSWYQQALGQGPQFIFQYYREEENGRGNFPPRFSGLQFPNYSSELNVNALELDDSALYLCASSWGTDTEAFFGQGTRLTVV.

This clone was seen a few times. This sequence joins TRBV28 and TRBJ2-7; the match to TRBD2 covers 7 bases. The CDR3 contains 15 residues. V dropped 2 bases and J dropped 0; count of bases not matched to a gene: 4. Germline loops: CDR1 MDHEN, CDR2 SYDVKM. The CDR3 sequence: CASSLEAGVSYEQYF. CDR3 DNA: TGTGCCAGCAGTTTAGAGGCGGGGGTCTCCTACGAGCAGTACTTC.

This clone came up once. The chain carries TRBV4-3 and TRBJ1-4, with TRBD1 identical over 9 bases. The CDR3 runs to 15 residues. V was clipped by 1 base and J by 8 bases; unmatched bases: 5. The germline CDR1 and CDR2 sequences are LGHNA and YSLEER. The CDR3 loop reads CASSQGVGQGEKLFF. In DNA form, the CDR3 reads TGCGCCAGCAGCCAAGGAGTGGGACAGGGAGAAAAACTGTTTTTT.